The 29 T cell receptor beta chains given below trace back to one sample, sequenced in a study of pediatric ulcerative colitis. Using immunoSEQ multiplex PCR, the repertoire was profiled, and TCRdb retains in-frame clones only, with some absent. The table shows some 15,000 clones, with roughly three quarters occurring only once. One to two pinch biopsies were taken from the rectum during colonoscopy. Sequenced material: gut tissue. These receptors originate from a boy aged 5-17 years who was a control in a study of pediatric ulcerative colitis.

The count of this clone is one. This chain links TRBV5-1 with TRBJ1-1; tentative D call: TRBD1 (5 bases). Germline loops: CDR1 SGHRS, CDR2 YFSETQ. The CDR3 runs to 14 residues. Trimming shortened V by 1 base and J by 10 bases, and 17 bases separated the two germline ends. As DNA, the CDR3 is TGCGCCAGCAGCTTGCTTTGGGGCGGGGAGGGAGCTTTCTTT. This gives the protein CASSLLWGGEGAFF.

V and J are TRBV11-2 and TRBJ2-7, with D possibly TRBD1 on 6 matching bases. The length of the CDR3 is 15 residues. CDR1 is SGHAT, CDR2 FQNNGV, per germline. The ends were cut back, 2 bases at V and 3 bases at J, with 14 bases in the middle. CDR3 loop: CASSLLTGQHYEQYF. CDR3 nucleotide sequence: TGTGCCAGCAGCTTACTGACAGGACAGCACTACGAGCAGTACTTC.

The V call is TRBV10-3, the J call TRBJ2-5; 8 nucleotides agree with TRBD1. Germline CDR1 and CDR2: ENHRY and SYGVKD. The CDR3 has 15 amino acids. J lost 3 bases, V lost 4 bases, and 7 bases had no gene match. The chain's CDR3 is CAISALGQGKETQYF. The CDR3 DNA reads TGTGCCATCAGTGCCTTAGGACAGGGCAAAGAGACCCAGTACTTC.

Of note for this clone: Other DNA sequences within the sample encode an identical CDR3. This chain connects TRBV30 to TRBJ2-7, with D hard to call. The V end lost 0 bases, the J end lost 3 bases, and 9 bases lay between the germline ends. CDR3 length: 13 residues. Looked up from germline, CDR1 is GTSNPN and CDR2 is SVGIG (reference sequence). CDR3 residues: CAWSVVRNYEQYF. CDR3 coding DNA: TGTGCCTGGAGTGTTGTGCGCAACTACGAGCAGTACTTC.

The chain has TRBV9 and TRBJ1-1, with D tentatively TRBD1 (6 bases). Germline values: CDR1 SGDLS, CDR2 YYNGEE. The CDR3 totals 13 residues. The V end lost 3 bases, the J end lost 0 bases, and 6 bases lay between the germline ends. The CDR3 DNA follows: TGTGCCAGCAGCGGGACAGTGAACACTGAAGCTTTCTTT. It translates to CASSGTVNTEAFF.

CDR3 coding DNA: TGTGCCAGCAGATCTAGGACCCGGGAGAACGAGCAGTACTTC. It specifies CASRSRTRENEQYF. This sequence joins TRBV11-1 and TRBJ2-7; possible D gene TRBD2, 6 bases. From germline, CDR1 is SGHAT and CDR2 FQDESV (reference sequence). The CDR3 has 14 residues. With 6 bases removed from V and 5 bases from J, the gap between germline ends came to 17 bases.

The chain carries TRBV27 and TRBJ2-7, with 8 bases lining up with TRBD2. V was pared by 2 bases and J by 4 bases, with 7 bases of the junction left unmatched. The length of the CDR3 is 15 residues. Germline-derived CDR1 and CDR2 are MNHEY and SMNVEV (reference sequence). Written as DNA, the CDR3 is TGTGCCAGCAGTTTAATCGGGCGGGAGGTATACGAGCAGTACTTC. This gives the protein CASSLIGREVYEQYF.

This rearrangement joins TRBV5-1 to TRBJ2-5; possible D gene TRBD2, 5 bases. In germline, CDR1 is SGHRS, CDR2 YFSETQ. V was pared by 0 bases and J by 1 base, with 10 bases between. The CDR3 totals 15 residues. The CDR3 DNA follows: TGCGCCAGCAGCTTGGTTTCTCTAGCCCAAGAGACCCAGTACTTC. It translates to CASSLVSLAQETQYF.

The CDR3 DNA sequence: TGTGCCAGTAGTATATGGGGGGGAACAGGGGAAGAGACCCAGTACTTC. As protein: CASSIWGGTGEETQYF. The chain combines TRBV19 with TRBJ2-5; D tentatively reads TRBD1 or TRBD2 (7 bases each). Germline assignment: CDR1 LNHDA and CDR2 SQIVND (reference sequence). This CDR3 spans 16 amino acids. Deletions cut 2 bases from V and 3 bases from J, with 16 bases between.

V gene TRBV4-1 combines with J gene TRBJ2-5; no clear D. The J call could be wrong; TRBJ2-7 is a better fit for the DNA end. The CDR3 extends over 15 amino acids. CDR1 and CDR2 from the germline V gene are MGHRA and YSYEKL. This CDR3 is CASSQDRAGSYEQYF. As DNA, the CDR3 is TGCGCCAGCAGCCAAGATAGGGCAGGTTCCTACGAGCAGTACTTC.

The rearrangement uses TRBV23-1 and TRBJ2-2, with D unclear. TRBV23-1 is sorted into the ORF group, with uncertain function. The V end lost 4 bases, the J end lost 6 bases, and 12 bases lay between the germline ends. The CDR3 length is 14 residues. The CDR3 loop reads CASSPLGRPGELFF. Here the CDR3 DNA reads TGCGCCAGCAGTCCCCTAGGACGACCCGGGGAGCTGTTTTTT.

The V and J genes are TRBV5-1 and TRBJ2-1; D is undetermined. The CDR3 length is 16 residues. Germline V gene data show CDR1 as SGHRS and CDR2 as YFSETQ. Between the trimmed V and J ends, which lost 1 base and 1 base, there was a span of 12 bases. CDR3 residues: CASSLIAVPSYNEQFF. DNA for the CDR3: TGCGCCAGCAGCTTGATTGCGGTACCGTCCTACAATGAGCAGTTCTTC.

V and J are TRBV6-6 and TRBJ2-7, with D hard to call. V was cut by 2 bases and J by 4 bases, with 9 bases left in between. Germline CDR1 is MNHNY and CDR2 is SVGAGI (reference sequence). There are 13 residues in the CDR3. The CDR3: CASSYAQNYEQYF. The CDR3 DNA follows: TGTGCCAGCAGTTACGCCCAGAATTACGAGCAGTACTTC.

The chain has TRBV28 and TRBJ1-1; 10 nucleotides line up with TRBD1. J gave up 4 bases and V 4 bases, and 24 bases lay outside the gene matches. This CDR3 spans 21 amino acids. CDR1 MDHEN and CDR2 SYDVKM come from the germline V gene. The CDR3 region is CASSSQAYSLKAGTGVTEAFF. The CDR3 nucleotides are TGTGCCAGCAGTTCACAGGCCTACTCCCTTAAGGCGGGGACAGGGGTCACTGAAGCTTTCTTT.

In its sample, this clone was seen a few times. The rearrangement joins TRBV7-9 to TRBJ2-7; D might be TRBD2 (6 bases). Germline CDR1 SEHNR, CDR2 FQNEAQ (reference sequence). This CDR3 comprises 14 residues. Deletions cut 2 bases from V and 4 bases from J, with 12 bases between. CDR3 bases: TGTGCCAGCAGCTTACCGGGACTGCCGTACGAGCAGTACTTC. This gives the protein CASSLPGLPYEQYF. Drawing the rest from reference TRBV7-9 and TRBJ2-7, the complete variable domain is DTGVSQNPRHKITKRGQNVTFRCDPISEHNRLYWYRQTLGQGPEFLTYFQNEAQLEKSRLLSDRFSAERPKGSFSTLEIQRTEQGDSAMYLCASSLPGLPYEQYFGPGTRLTVT.

The CDR3 DNA reads as TGCGCCAGCAGCCGGACTAGCGCCGAGACCCAGTACTTC. Protein: CASSRTSAETQYF. V usage is TRBV5-1 and J usage is TRBJ2-5; 9 nucleotides align to TRBD2. In germline, CDR1 is SGHRS, CDR2 YFSETQ. CDR3 length equals 13 residues. V dropped 4 bases and J dropped 5; count of bases not matched to a gene: 3.

With regard to this clone: Different DNA sequences within this sample yield the same CDR3. The chain recombines TRBV5-1 with TRBJ2-2; D not resolved. Germline lookup yields CDR1 SGHRS and CDR2 YFSETQ. Trimming left V 4 bases short and J 3 bases short, with 10 bases between. The CDR3 covers 14 residues. As DNA, the CDR3 is TGCGCCAGCAGCCCATCTAGTGACACCGGGGAGCTGTTTTTT. This codes for CASSPSSDTGELFF.

The J gene is TRBJ2-1, the V gene TRBV11-1, with a tentative D call TRBD1 (5 bases). The CDR3 spans 12 residues. In germline, CDR1 is SGHAT, CDR2 FQDESV (reference sequence). V was pared by 5 bases and J by 8 bases, with 10 bases between. This CDR3 is CASSAWGDEQFF. The CDR3 DNA follows: TGTGCCAGCAGCGCCTGGGGCGATGAGCAGTTCTTC.

J is TRBJ1-2 and V is TRBV30; D gene unclear. The CDR3 covers 13 residues. CDR1 GTSNPN and CDR2 SVGIG come from the germline V gene (reference sequence). Trimming cost V 0 bases and J 8 bases, with 13 bases left between them. The CDR3 spells CAWSVGLPGGYTF. In DNA, the CDR3 is TGTGCCTGGAGTGTAGGGCTCCCGGGGGGCTACACCTTC.

J is TRBJ2-2 and V is TRBV7-2; TRBD1 matches at 10 bases. The CDR3 is made up of 15 amino acids. CDR1 and CDR2 from the germline V gene are SGHTA and FQGNSA. Trimming removed 3 bases from V and 4 bases from J; junction bases left unmatched: 2. The CDR3 DNA follows: TGTGCCAGCAGCTTGTGGGACAGGGGCACCGGGGAGCTGTTTTTT. Amino acid sequence: CASSLWDRGTGELFF. Drawing the rest from reference TRBV7-2 and TRBJ2-2, the complete variable domain is GAGVSQSPSNKVTEKGKDVELRCDPISGHTALYWYRQSLGQGLEFLIYFQGNSAPDKSGLPSDRFSAERTGGSVSTLTIQRTQQEDSAVYLCASSLWDRGTGELFFGEGSRLTVL.

The rearrangement joins TRBV9 to TRBJ1-4, with D possibly matching TRBD1 (6 bases). Trimming shortened V by 4 bases and J by 7 bases, and 17 bases separated the two germline ends. Germline V CDR1 and CDR2: SGDLS, YYNGEE. The CDR3 spans 15 residues. Here the CDR3 DNA reads TGTGCCAGCAGCCCAGCTATGGACAGTGGTGAAAAACTGTTTTTT. Translated, it gives CASSPAMDSGEKLFF.

The chain links TRBV5-4 to TRBJ1-1; D is possibly TRBD1 (5 bases). The germline V gene encodes CDR1 SGHNT and CDR2 YYREEE (reference sequence). This CDR3 is 15 amino acids long. The germline V and J ends were trimmed by 4 bases and 5 bases, with 18 bases remaining between them. In DNA, the CDR3 is TGTGCCAGCAGCGCCTTCTCGGGGGGAAGAACTGAAGCTTTCTTT. It is translated as CASSAFSGGRTEAFF.

The chain employs TRBV28 and TRBJ2-5; 12 nucleotides match TRBD2. From germline, CDR1 is MDHEN and CDR2 SYDVKM. The CDR3 extends over 16 amino acids. Losses at the gene ends were 3 bases for V and 5 bases for J; bases not matched to a gene: 7. CDR3 region: CASSLASGRAGETQYF. The DNA for the CDR3 is TGTGCCAGCAGTTTGGCTAGCGGGAGGGCCGGGGAGACCCAGTACTTC.

The chain has TRBV6-5 and TRBJ1-6; 7 bases fit TRBD1. This CDR3 region has 14 residues. V dropped 6 bases and J dropped 6; count of bases not matched to a gene: 5. The germline CDR1 and CDR2 sequences are MNHEY and SVGAGI. The CDR3 loop is CASRITGANSPLHF. The CDR3 nucleotides are TGTGCCAGCAGAATAACAGGGGCTAATTCACCCCTCCACTTT.

This chain links TRBV10-2 with TRBJ2-7; 11 bases fit TRBD2. This CDR3 is built from 15 residues. Per germline, CDR1 WSHSY and CDR2 SAAADI. Trimming cost V 6 bases and J 2 bases; bases outside gene matches: 6. This CDR3 reads CASRALAGDTYEQYF. The CDR3 DNA reads TGCGCCAGCAGGGCACTAGCGGGGGATACCTACGAGCAGTACTTC.

This chain's CDR3 is CASSLGSGYEQYF. CDR3 nucleotides: TGTGCCAGCAGCCTAGGTTCGGGGTACGAGCAGTACTTC. The rearrangement joins TRBV7-2 to TRBJ2-7, with D possibly being TRBD2 (5 bases). Trimming removed 5 bases at V and 4 bases at J, with 12 bases between. This CDR3 has 13 residues. Germline V CDR1 and CDR2: SGHTA, FQGNSA.

This clone has only one observation. Other DNA sequences in this specimen translate into the identical CDR3. The J gene is TRBJ2-7, the V gene TRBV5-1, with D possibly TRBD1 on 6 matching bases. This CDR3 contains 13 residues. The germline CDR1 and CDR2 sequences are SGHRS and YFSETQ. The ends were cut back, 0 bases at V and 4 bases at J, with 8 bases in the middle. The CDR3 DNA is TGCGCCAGCAGCTTGGACAGGGTTTACGAGCAGTACTTC. Amino acids: CASSLDRVYEQYF.

V gene TRBV29-1 combines with J gene TRBJ1-1; D is possibly TRBD1 (5 bases). CDR3 length: 12 residues. The germline V and J ends were trimmed by 4 bases and 4 bases, with 10 bases remaining between them. CDR1 is SQVTM and CDR2 is ANQGSEA in the germline V gene. CDR3 sequence: CSVGQGGTEAFF. CDR3 in DNA: TGCAGCGTTGGGCAGGGCGGCACTGAAGCTTTCTTT. Combining the CDR3 with reference TRBV29-1 and TRBJ1-1 gives the whole variable domain SAVISQKPSRDICQRGTSLTIQCQVDSQVTMMFWYRQQPGQSLTLIATANQGSEATYESGFVIDKFPISRPNLTFSTLTVSNMSPEDSSIYLCSVGQGGTEAFFGQGTRLTVV.

V and J are TRBV4-1 and TRBJ2-4; 7 bases fit TRBD1. The CDR3 spans 15 residues. Per germline, CDR1 MGHRA and CDR2 YSYEKL. Unmatched junction bases numbered 4, after V lost 2 bases and J lost 3 bases. DNA of the CDR3: TGCGCCAGCAGCCAAAGCTGGGACAGCAAAAACATTCAGTACTTC. It specifies CASSQSWDSKNIQYF.